Shown below are 15 T cell receptor beta chains from a single sample sequenced in a study of blood T cells in healthy people across ages. Together with a sample-barcoded 5' primer, a J-beta primer mix was included in a second PCR lasting about 6 to 12 cycles. TCRdb independently ran MiXCR on the 5' RACE reads; one entry per CDR3 protein. The sample has roughly 700,000 distinct CDR3 sequences, 25% seen once; the top ten hold 9% to 9.5%. These data were likewise used in another study, on T cells of mothers and their children.

Sample: blood. The receptors derive from a boy between 5 and 17 years old in good health.

This clonotype was picked up a small number of times. This sequence joins TRBV20-1 and TRBJ1-2; 8 nucleotides line up with TRBD1. Germline CDR1 is DFQATT and CDR2 is SNEGSKA (reference sequence). The CDR3 is 13 amino acids. V trimming: 6 bases; J trimming: 4 bases; junction bases outside the gene matches: 7. CDR3 sequence reads: CSANRGSGYGYTF. CDR3 sequence (DNA): TGCAGTGCAAACAGGGGGTCGGGCTATGGCTACACCTTC.

The chain carries TRBV27 and TRBJ1-2; D possibly corresponds to TRBD1 (6 bases). The CDR3 runs 14 residues. V lost 5 bases, J lost 3 bases, and 13 bases lay in between. From germline, CDR1 is MNHEY and CDR2 SMNVEV (reference sequence). CDR3 sequence (DNA): TGTGCCAGCAGTCCTACAGGGATGTACTATGGCTACACCTTC. It encodes CASSPTGMYYGYTF.

The chain is built from TRBV3-1 and TRBJ1-4; D is undetermined. The CDR3 spans 15 residues. The germline V gene has CDR1 LGHDT and CDR2 YNNKEL (reference sequence). Between the trimmed V and J ends, which lost 0 bases and 5 bases, there was a span of 10 bases. This CDR3 is CASSQETPTNEKLFF. The DNA for the CDR3 is TGTGCCAGCAGCCAAGAGACGCCGACGAATGAAAAACTGTTTTTT. Full variable domain (rest looked up from reference TRBV3-1 and TRBJ1-4): DTAVSQTPKYLVTQMGNDKSIKCEQNLGHDTMYWYKQDSKKFLKIMFSYNNKELIINETVPNRFSPKSPDKAHLNLHINSLELGDSAVYFCASSQETPTNEKLFFGSGTQLSVL.

The chain combines TRBV7-9 with TRBJ2-4; D gene ambiguous. This CDR3 contains 12 residues. CDR1 and CDR2 (germline): SEHNR, FQNEAQ (reference sequence). Trimming removed 5 bases at V and 16 bases at J, with 18 bases between. The CDR3 nucleotides read TGTGCCAGCAGCCCCCCCGGCCTAGGCACCTACTTC. Its protein product is CASSPPGLGTYF.

This clonotype was found a few times. This chain joins TRBV4-3 and TRBJ2-5; 7 nucleotides match TRBD1. The DNA end is more similar to TRBJ2-1, so the J call may be wrong. CDR3 length: 15 residues. The germline CDR1 and CDR2 sequences are LGHNA and YSLEER. The CDR3 protein is CASSPDRESRNEQFF. In nucleotides, the CDR3 is TGCGCCAGCAGCCCTGACAGGGAATCAAGGAATGAGCAGTTCTTC.

This chain connects TRBV6-5 to TRBJ1-2, with no clear D. The CDR3 totals 15 residues. Trimming took 2 bases from V and 4 from J, leaving 14 bases between them. CDR1 is MNHEY and CDR2 is SVGAGI in the germline V gene. CDR3 protein: CASSYSRNLGYGYTF. The CDR3 nucleotides are TGTGCCAGCAGTTACAGCAGAAACCTTGGCTATGGCTACACCTTC.

The chain couples TRBV12-5 to TRBJ2-5; a possible D gene is TRBD2 (5 bases). Deletions cut 2 bases from V and 0 bases from J, with 16 bases between. The CDR3 runs 17 residues. Germline V gives CDR1 LGHNT, CDR2 FRNRAP. The DNA for the CDR3 is TGTGCTAGTGGTTTGACCCCAAAGCGGCTAGACCAAGAGACCCAGTACTTC. It yields the protein CASGLTPKRLDQETQYF.

This clonotype showed up just a few times. The rearrangement uses TRBV27 and TRBJ2-7; the match to TRBD2 covers 12 bases. Germline V CDR1 and CDR2: MNHEY, SMNVEV (reference sequence). The CDR3 spans 15 residues. The V segment lost 5 bases and the J segment 7 bases; nucleotides outside the gene matches: 9. The CDR3 protein is CASSLSTSGRDEQYF. CDR3 nucleotides: TGTGCCAGCAGTCTGTCGACTAGCGGGAGAGATGAGCAGTACTTC.

This rearrangement joins TRBV24-1 to TRBJ2-3; 8 bases line up with TRBD2. Germline V lookup: CDR1 KGHDR, CDR2 SFDVKD. V lost 6 bases, J lost 4 bases, and 8 bases stayed unmatched. The CDR3 is 15 amino acids. This CDR3 reads CATSRRREGADTQYF. The CDR3, as DNA: TGTGCCACCAGTAGACGCCGGGAGGGAGCAGATACGCAGTATTTT.

J is TRBJ2-1 and V is TRBV15; D is perhaps TRBD2 (5 bases). The CDR3 loop spans 16 amino acids. Germline V gene lookup returns CDR1 LNHNV and CDR2 YYDKDF (reference sequence). Trimming left V 5 bases short and J 1 base short, with 15 bases between. CDR3 sequence reads: CATSPATPGSYNEQFF. CDR3 sequence (DNA): TGTGCCACCAGCCCCGCAACACCGGGGTCCTACAATGAGCAGTTCTTC.

The chain recombines TRBV2 with TRBJ2-1; the D is unclear. The CDR3 spans 15 residues. Germline V gene data show CDR1 as SNHLY and CDR2 as FYNNEI. Trimming cost V 6 bases and J 6 bases, with 18 bases left between them. CDR3 region: CASSADLALVNEQFF. CDR3 bases: TGTGCCAGCAGCGCAGACTTAGCTTTGGTCAATGAGCAGTTCTTC.

The V call is TRBV4-2, the J call TRBJ2-1; no reliable D call. V was clipped by 2 bases and J by 1 base, with 15 bases between them. Germline V gene lookup returns CDR1 LGHNA and CDR2 YNFKEQ. CDR3 length: 17 amino acids. The CDR3: CASSQYGPRSSYNEQFF. The CDR3 bases are TGTGCCAGCAGCCAATATGGACCTAGGAGTTCCTACAATGAGCAGTTCTTC.

This clonotype was seen a few times. The V call is TRBV12-3 or TRBV12-4, the J call TRBJ1-4; D is perhaps TRBD1 (5 bases). V lost 4 bases and J 5 bases, leaving 14 bases between the germline ends. CDR3 length: 15 residues. This CDR3 reads CASSSGGTENEKLFF. The DNA of the CDR3 is TGTGCCAGCAGTTCGGGGGGGACGGAGAATGAAAAACTGTTTTTT.

The chain recombines TRBV6-6 with TRBJ1-5; TRBD1 agrees at 9 bases. Per germline, CDR1 MNHNY and CDR2 SVGAGI (reference sequence). The CDR3 has 14 amino acids. With V trimmed by 7 bases and J by 2 bases, 3 bases remained unmatched. CDR3 in amino acids: CASTTGGGNQPQHF. In DNA form, the CDR3 reads TGTGCCAGCACCACAGGGGGCGGCAATCAGCCCCAGCATTTT.

V gene TRBV12-5 combines with J gene TRBJ1-4; possible D gene TRBD1, 5 bases. The germline V gene encodes CDR1 LGHNT and CDR2 FRNRAP. With 6 bases removed from V and 10 bases from J, the gap between germline ends came to 18 bases. The CDR3 consists of 14 residues. Written as DNA, the CDR3 is TGTGCTAGTGGGGACGGGGCTCAAAGAGGAAAACTGTTTTTT. Protein: CASGDGAQRGKLFF. The full variable domain, rest sourced from reference TRBV12-5 and TRBJ1-4, is DARVTQTPRHKVTEMGQEVTMRCQPILGHNTVFWYRQTMMQGLELLAYFRNRAPLDDSGMPKDRFSAEMPDATLATLKIQPSEPRDSAVYFCASGDGAQRGKLFFGSGTQLSVL.